This T cell receptor beta chain is from a study of OX40 agonist ivuxolimab in advanced cancers. The protocol was immunoSEQ multiplex PCR, while the TCRdb copy is restricted to in-frame clones and leaves out a portion. The sample holds about 76,000 clones, around 90% seen once. Peripheral blood came from all dose cohorts at three timepoints. Trimming left V 0 bases short and J 10 bases short, with 17 bases between. The germline V gene has CDR1 SGHNT and CDR2 YYREEE (reference sequence). The CDR3 loop spans 15 amino acids. This TCR was recovered from an adult with an advanced solid tumor such as melanoma, head and neck, liver or kidney cancer. The chain has TRBV5-4 and TRBJ2-1, with TRBD1 as a possible D gene (5 bases). Sequenced here: CD4+ or CD8+ T cells sorted from blood, sampled in a trial of the OX40 agonist ivuxolimab. As DNA, the CDR3 is TGTGCCAGCAGCTTGGAATCAGGGTATCGACGAGAGCAGTTCTTC. It yields the protein CASSLESGYRREQFF.